These 15 T cell receptor beta chains share one sample of origin, sequenced in a study of T-cell memory formation after mild COVID-19. Using its own MiXCR run on the 5' RACE reads, TCRdb lists one record per CDR3 protein. This sample yields 250,000 to 350,000 distinct CDR3 sequences, of which roughly 19% are seen a single time; around 21% belongs to the top ten. Sample: PBMCs or a T cell subset sorted from them (not recorded which). The receptor source for this set is a man aged 18 to 30 who had mild COVID-19 (a few samples of this study predate the infection). Cell type and time point are not known.

On this clonotype: One end of the junction does not line up with germline, which may come from a read error. The gene calls are TRBV7-7 and TRBJ2-5; TRBD1 matches 8 bases. Looked up from germline, CDR1 is SSHAT and CDR2 is FNYEAQ (reference sequence). The CDR3 is made up of 15 amino acids. CDR3 DNA: TGTGCTAGCAGCTTAGTGGGGACAGGTCAAGAGACCCAGTACTTC. It yields the protein CASSLVGTGQETQYF. The full variable domain, rest sourced from reference TRBV7-7 and TRBJ2-5, is GAGVSQSPRYKVTKRGQDVTLRCDPISSHATLYWYQQALGQGPEFLTYFNYEAQPDKSGLPSDRFSAERPEGSISTLTIQRTEQRDSAMYRCASSLVGTGQETQYFGPGTRLLVL.

This chain links TRBV30 with TRBJ2-1; 7 nucleotides align to TRBD2. Germline CDR1 and CDR2: GTSNPN and SVGIG (reference sequence). The CDR3 contains 13 residues. Losses at the gene ends were 2 bases for V and 6 bases for J; bases not matched to a gene: 4. The CDR3 protein is CAWSIGGGNEQFF. In DNA, the CDR3 is TGTGCCTGGAGTATTGGCGGGGGCAATGAGCAGTTCTTC.

The V and J genes are TRBV12-3 or TRBV12-4 and TRBJ2-1, with D unclear. CDR3 length equals 16 residues. The V and J ends lost 3 bases and 0 bases respectively, with 12 bases between them. CDR3 nucleotides: TGTGCCAGCAGTTTTACCGAGGACCCCTCCTACAATGAGCAGTTCTTC. Its translation: CASSFTEDPSYNEQFF.

This clonotype was counted ten times or more. The chain employs TRBV11-2 and TRBJ2-1; D might be TRBD2 (7 bases). With 6 bases removed from V and 5 bases from J, the gap between germline ends came to 20 bases. The CDR3 contains 16 residues. The germline V gene encodes CDR1 SGHAT and CDR2 FQNNGV. CDR3 coding DNA: TGTGCCAGCAGTACCCCTCGGGGGGCCAGGAACAATGAGCAGTTCTTC. It specifies CASSTPRGARNNEQFF.

This rearrangement joins TRBV7-9 to TRBJ1-5, with no clear D. Per the germline V gene, CDR1 is SEHNR and CDR2 is FQNEAQ (reference sequence). Trimming left V 1 base short and J 3 bases short, with 13 bases between. The CDR3 length is 16 residues. Written as DNA, the CDR3 is TGTGCCAGCAGCTTAGACCCCTTGGGTTACAATCAGCCCCAGCATTTT. Amino acids: CASSLDPLGYNQPQHF.

V and J are TRBV7-9 and TRBJ1-1; tentatively, D is TRBD1 (6 bases). This CDR3 spans 15 amino acids. V was pared by 4 bases and J by 0 bases, with 12 bases between. The germline V gene encodes CDR1 SEHNR and CDR2 FQNEAQ (reference sequence). For the CDR3, the DNA is TGTGCCAGCAGCTATTTGGGGGCTATGAACACTGAAGCTTTCTTT. As protein: CASSYLGAMNTEAFF.

This clonotype has at least ten counts. The chain carries TRBV2 and TRBJ1-4; 8 bases are shared with TRBD1. CDR3 length equals 15 residues. V lost 5 bases to trimming and J lost 5 bases; unmatched junction nucleotides: 7. CDR1 SNHLY and CDR2 FYNNEI come from the germline V gene. The CDR3 DNA follows: TGTGCCAGCAGTAGTTGGACAGGGACCAATGAAAAACTGTTTTTT. It is translated as CASSSWTGTNEKLFF.

J is TRBJ1-2 and V is TRBV7-2, with 7 nucleotides matching TRBD1. The V gene's germline CDR1 is SGHTA and CDR2 FQGNSA. The V segment lost 4 bases and the J segment 4 bases; nucleotides outside the gene matches: 9. This CDR3 contains 15 residues. The DNA of the CDR3 is TGTGCCAGCAGCTCCAAACAGGGGTACGGCTATGGCTACACCTTC. This codes for CASSSKQGYGYGYTF.

This chain links TRBV11-3 with TRBJ2-7; 7 nucleotides agree with TRBD2. After removal of 4 bases from V and 4 bases from J, the junction contained 7 bases not matched to a gene. Germline V lookup: CDR1 SGHNT, CDR2 YENEEA. The CDR3 covers 14 residues. The CDR3 nucleotides are TGTGCCAGCAGCTCCGGGACTAACCAGTACGAGCAGTACTTC. This codes for CASSSGTNQYEQYF.

The V call is TRBV7-6, the J call TRBJ1-4; 8 bases are shared with TRBD1. The CDR3 sequence is 19 residues long. The V gene end was trimmed by 4 bases and the J gene end by 5 bases; junction bases not matched to a gene: 18. Per germline, CDR1 SGHVS and CDR2 FNYEAQ. CDR3 region: CASSYKPTFSGGANEKLFF. CDR3 nucleotides: TGTGCCAGCAGCTATAAACCGACTTTCTCAGGGGGCGCGAATGAAAAACTGTTTTTT.

V gene TRBV7-2 combines with J gene TRBJ1-1; 8 bases map to TRBD1. V lost 5 bases and J lost 7; bases outside the gene matches: 6. CDR1 and CDR2 from the germline V gene are SGHTA and FQGNSA. The CDR3 extends over 13 amino acids. The CDR3 sequence is CASSMTGAIEAFF. The CDR3 nucleotides read TGTGCCAGCAGCATGACAGGGGCCATTGAAGCTTTCTTT.

The chain combines TRBV5-1 with TRBJ2-7, with 7 bases matching TRBD1. Looked up from germline, CDR1 is SGHRS and CDR2 is YFSETQ. V shed 0 bases and J 5 bases; nucleotides not matched to a gene: 5. The CDR3 is 14 amino acids. The CDR3 sequence: CASSLGPGGNEQYF. The CDR3 DNA sequence: TGCGCCAGCAGCTTGGGCCCAGGGGGAAACGAGCAGTACTTC.

This clonotype was found a few times. The rearrangement links TRBV20-1 to TRBJ1-5; a weak D match, TRBD1 (5 bases). The germline V gene has CDR1 DFQATT and CDR2 SNEGSKA (reference sequence). CDR3 length: 15 residues. Trimming took off 0 bases at V and 1 base at J, with 10 bases between the two ends. CDR3 region: CSARDPQGSNQPQHF. The DNA of the CDR3 is TGCAGTGCTAGAGATCCCCAGGGAAGCAATCAGCCCCAGCATTTT.

The sample holds many counts of this clonotype. The gene calls are TRBV18 and TRBJ2-3, with D perhaps TRBD1 (5 bases). The CDR3 totals 13 residues. Germline V gives CDR1 KGHSH, CDR2 LQKENI. V was cut by 8 bases and J by 2 bases, with 11 bases left in between. For the CDR3, the DNA is TGTGCCAGCAGCCCAGGGATCACAGATACGCAGTATTTT. It specifies CASSPGITDTQYF.

This clonotype was detected many times. This chain uses TRBV7-2 with TRBJ2-3; 10 positions agree with TRBD2. CDR3 length equals 16 residues. Losses at the gene ends were 4 bases for V and 4 bases for J; bases not matched to a gene: 8. CDR1 is SGHTA and CDR2 is FQGNSA in the germline V gene. The CDR3: CASSWKRGGISDTQYF. CDR3 DNA sequence: TGTGCCAGCAGCTGGAAGCGGGGGGGCATATCAGATACGCAGTATTTT.